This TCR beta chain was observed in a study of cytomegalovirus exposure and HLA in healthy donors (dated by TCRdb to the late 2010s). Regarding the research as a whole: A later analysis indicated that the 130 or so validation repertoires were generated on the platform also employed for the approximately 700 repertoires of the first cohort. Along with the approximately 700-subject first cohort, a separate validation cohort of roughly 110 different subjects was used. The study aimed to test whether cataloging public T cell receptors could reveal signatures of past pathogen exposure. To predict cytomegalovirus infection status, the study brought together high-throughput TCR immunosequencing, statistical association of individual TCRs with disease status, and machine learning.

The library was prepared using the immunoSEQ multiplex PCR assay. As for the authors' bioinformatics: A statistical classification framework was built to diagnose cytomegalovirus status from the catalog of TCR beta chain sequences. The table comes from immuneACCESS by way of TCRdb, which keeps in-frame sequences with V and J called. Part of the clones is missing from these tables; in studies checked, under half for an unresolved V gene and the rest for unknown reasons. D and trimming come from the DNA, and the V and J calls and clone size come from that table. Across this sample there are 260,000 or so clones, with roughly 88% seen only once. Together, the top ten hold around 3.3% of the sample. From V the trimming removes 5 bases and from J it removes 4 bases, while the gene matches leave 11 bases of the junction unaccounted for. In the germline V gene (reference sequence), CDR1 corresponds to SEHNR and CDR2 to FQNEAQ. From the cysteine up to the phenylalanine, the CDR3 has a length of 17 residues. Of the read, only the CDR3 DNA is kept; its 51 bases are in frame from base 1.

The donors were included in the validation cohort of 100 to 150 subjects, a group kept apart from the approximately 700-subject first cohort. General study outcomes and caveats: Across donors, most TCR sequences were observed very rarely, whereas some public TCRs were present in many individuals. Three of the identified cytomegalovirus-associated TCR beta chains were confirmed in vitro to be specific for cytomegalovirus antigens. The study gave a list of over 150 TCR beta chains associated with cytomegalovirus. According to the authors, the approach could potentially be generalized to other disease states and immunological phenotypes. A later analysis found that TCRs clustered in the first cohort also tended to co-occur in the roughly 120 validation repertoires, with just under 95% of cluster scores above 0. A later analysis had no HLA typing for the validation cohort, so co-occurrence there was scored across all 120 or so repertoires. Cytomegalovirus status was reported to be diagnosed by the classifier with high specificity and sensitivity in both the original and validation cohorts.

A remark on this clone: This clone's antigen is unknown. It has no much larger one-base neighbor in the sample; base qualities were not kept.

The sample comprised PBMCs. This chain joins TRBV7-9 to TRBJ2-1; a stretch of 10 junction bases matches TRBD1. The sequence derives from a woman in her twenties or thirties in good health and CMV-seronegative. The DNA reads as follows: TGTGCCAGCAGCCCCGCCGGGACAGGGGAGGGTTACAATGAGCAGTTCTTC. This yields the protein CASSPAGTGEGYNEQFF.